The subject of this entry is one T cell receptor (beta chain). What it binds is not known. The sample belongs to a study of cytomegalovirus exposure and HLA in healthy donors. Study-level findings and limits: Later on, analysis showed that most CMV-associated TCR beta chains appeared to be HLA-restricted.

The primer mix had 60 Vbeta and 13 Jbeta primers. Sequencing was performed with immunoSEQ multiplex PCR; in TCRdb, only in-frame clones are kept and a portion is missing. The table records over 85,000 clones, approximately 79% of them present only once. Specimen: PBMCs. This receptor was identified in a middle-aged woman in good health and CMV-seronegative.

The CDR3 is CASSTSAGMYGYTF. CDR3 sequence (DNA): TGCGCCAGCAGCACCTCGGCAGGGATGTATGGCTACACCTTC. The chain uses TRBV5-1 and TRBJ1-2, with D maybe TRBD1 (5 bases). Germline values: CDR1 SGHRS, CDR2 YFSETQ. Trimming removed 4 bases at V and 5 bases at J, with 15 bases between. This CDR3 has 14 residues.